The sequence of this T cell receptor beta chain was determined in a study of blood T cell repertoires in COVID-19. Clones were sequenced by immunoSEQ multiplex PCR, and TCRdb holds only the in-frame ones, with some missing. The table shows 200,000 to 250,000 clones, with roughly 84% occurring only once. CDR3 length equals 17 residues. CDR1 is LNHDA and CDR2 is SQIVND in the germline V gene (reference sequence). V was shortened by 0 bases and J by 3 bases, with 15 bases between the two germline ends. The sequence was obtained from a man aged 45-65 years with COVID-19, enrolled during active disease. Sequencing input: peripheral blood. The genes are TRBV19 and TRBJ1-3; D is perhaps TRBD1 (6 bases). The CDR3 sequence is CASSIDRQGPIGNTIYF. In DNA, the CDR3 is TGTGCCAGTAGTATAGATCGCCAGGGGCCTATTGGAAACACCATATATTTT.